What follows describes a single T cell receptor beta chain. Its antigen is still unknown. This record comes from a study of blood T cells in healthy people across ages. Overall study findings and caveats: Naive CD4+ cells and diversity were both higher in long-lived donors than in aged donors.

Individuals who donated were healthy Caucasians from Russia aged about 6 to 95. Together with a sample-barcoded 5' primer, a J-beta primer mix was included in a second PCR lasting about 6 to 11 cycles. A template-switch adaptor that had 12 random nucleotides put a tag on each cDNA molecule. Each CDR3 protein is one row after TCRdb ran MiXCR on the 5' RACE reads. The sample records around 1.7 million distinct CDR3 sequences, 25% to 30% being singletons. The CDR3 runs 18 residues. Germline CDR1 SGHTA, CDR2 FQGNSA. Unmatched junction bases numbered 16, after V lost 4 bases and J lost 2 bases. This clonotype was obtained from a woman in her 30s in good health. This chain connects TRBV7-2 to TRBJ2-7, with 8 bases that match TRBD2. The specimen was blood. CDR3 amino acids: CASSSSGGEAGIPYEQYF. The DNA for the CDR3 is TGTGCCAGCAGCTCCTCCGGGGGGGAAGCGGGAATACCCTACGAGCAGTACTTC.